This T cell receptor (beta chain) was retrieved from a study of T cell responses to AZD1222 COVID-19 vaccine. The V and J ends lost 4 bases and 0 bases respectively, with 12 bases between them. The V gene's germline CDR1 is LGHNA and CDR2 YSLEER. The CDR3 length is 15 residues. For this clone: Its target is not known.

Whole-study findings and limits: Repertoire samples came only from after the peak T cell response.

Clones were sequenced by immunoSEQ multiplex PCR, and TCRdb holds only the in-frame ones, with some missing. This sample has about 130,000 clones; around 84% occur once, and the top ten carry roughly an eighth. The chain links TRBV4-3 to TRBJ1-1, with a weak D call TRBD1 (5 bases). Sequenced here: peripheral blood, sampled on day 0 of AZD1222 vaccination. This sequence originates from an adult in good health. The CDR3 nucleotides read TGCGCCAGCAGCCCGTTCGGACACATGAACACTGAAGCTTTCTTT. Translated, it gives CASSPFGHMNTEAFF.